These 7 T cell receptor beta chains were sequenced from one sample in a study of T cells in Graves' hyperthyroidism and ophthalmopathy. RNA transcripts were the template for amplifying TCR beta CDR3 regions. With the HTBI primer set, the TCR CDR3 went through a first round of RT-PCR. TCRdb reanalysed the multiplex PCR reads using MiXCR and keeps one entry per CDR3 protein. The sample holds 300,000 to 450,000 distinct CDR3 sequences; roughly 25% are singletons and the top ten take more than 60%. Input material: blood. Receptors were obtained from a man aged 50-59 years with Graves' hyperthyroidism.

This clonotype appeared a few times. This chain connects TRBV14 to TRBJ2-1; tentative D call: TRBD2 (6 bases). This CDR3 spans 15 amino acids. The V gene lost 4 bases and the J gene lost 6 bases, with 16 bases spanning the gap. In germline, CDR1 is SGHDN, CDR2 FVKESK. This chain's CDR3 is CASSRKRVEPNEQFF. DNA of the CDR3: TGTGCCAGCAGCCGGAAGCGGGTGGAACCCAATGAGCAGTTCTTC. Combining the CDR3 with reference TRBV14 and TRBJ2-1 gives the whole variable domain EAGVTQFPSHSVIEKGQTVTLRCDPISGHDNLYWYRRVMGKEIKFLLHFVKESKQDESGMPNNRFLAERTGGTYSTLKVQPAELEDSGVYFCASSRKRVEPNEQFFGPGTRLTVL.

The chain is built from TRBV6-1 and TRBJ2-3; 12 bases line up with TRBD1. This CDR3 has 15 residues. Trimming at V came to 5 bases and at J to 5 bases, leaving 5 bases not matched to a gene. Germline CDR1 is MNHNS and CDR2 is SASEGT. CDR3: CASSQGQGAIDTQYF. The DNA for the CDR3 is TGTGCCAGCAGTCAGGGACAGGGGGCCATAGATACGCAGTATTTT.

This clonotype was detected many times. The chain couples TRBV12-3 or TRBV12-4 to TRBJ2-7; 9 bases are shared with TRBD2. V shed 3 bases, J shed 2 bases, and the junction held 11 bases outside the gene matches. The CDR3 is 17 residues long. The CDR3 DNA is TGTGCCAGCAGTTTGGGATCCGGGACTAGCACAACCTACGAGCAGTACTTC. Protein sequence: CASSLGSGTSTTYEQYF.

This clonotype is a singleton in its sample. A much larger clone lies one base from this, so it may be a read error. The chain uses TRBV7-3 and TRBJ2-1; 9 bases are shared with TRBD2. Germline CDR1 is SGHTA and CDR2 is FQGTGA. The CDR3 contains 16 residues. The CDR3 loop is CASSYHSGSSYNEQLF. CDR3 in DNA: TGTGCCAGCAGCTACCATAGCGGGAGCTCCTACAATGAGCAGCTCTTC.

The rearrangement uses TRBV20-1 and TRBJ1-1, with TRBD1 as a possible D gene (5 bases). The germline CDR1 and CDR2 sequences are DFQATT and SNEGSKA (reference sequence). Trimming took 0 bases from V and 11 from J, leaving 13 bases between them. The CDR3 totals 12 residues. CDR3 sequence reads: CSARDGPNRAFF. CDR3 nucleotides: TGCAGTGCTAGAGATGGTCCGAACAGGGCTTTCTTT.

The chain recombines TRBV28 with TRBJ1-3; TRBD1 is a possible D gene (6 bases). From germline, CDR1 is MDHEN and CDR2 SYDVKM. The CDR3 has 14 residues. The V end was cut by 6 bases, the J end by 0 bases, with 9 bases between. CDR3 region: CASSRTDSGNTIYF. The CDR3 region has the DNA TGTGCCAGCAGCCGGACAGACTCTGGAAACACCATATATTTT.

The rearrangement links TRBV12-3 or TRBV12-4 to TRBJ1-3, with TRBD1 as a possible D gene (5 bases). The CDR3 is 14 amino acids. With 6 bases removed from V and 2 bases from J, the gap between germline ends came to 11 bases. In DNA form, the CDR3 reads TGTGCCAGCAGCGTGCCGGGGCCTGGAAACACCATATATTTT. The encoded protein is CASSVPGPGNTIYF.